Below, 10 T cell receptor beta chains from the same sample are listed, as sequenced in a study of Tregs in tolerant kidney transplant recipients. Using immunoSEQ multiplex PCR, the repertoire was profiled, and TCRdb retains in-frame clones only, with some absent. The sample lists more than 95,000 clones, 85% to 95% seen once, with less than 0.7% in the top ten. Sequencing was carried out using CD4+ T cells from blood. These receptors were obtained from a human donor in good health.

The genes are TRBV10-1 and TRBJ2-7; D not certain. Germline values: CDR1 WNHNN, CDR2 SYGVQD (reference sequence). V was pared by 2 bases and J by 4 bases, with 12 bases between. This CDR3 has 14 residues. In DNA form, the CDR3 reads TGCGCCAGCAGTGAGAAGGGAAGGGTATACGAGCAGTACTTC. This sequence encodes CASSEKGRVYEQYF.

The genes are TRBV19 and TRBJ2-5; TRBD1 might be the D (8 bases). CDR3 length: 14 amino acids. Germline lookup yields CDR1 LNHDA and CDR2 SQIVND (reference sequence). V was shortened by 6 bases and J by 5 bases, with 16 bases between the two germline ends. DNA for the CDR3: TGTGCCAGTAGCCCCAGGGGGCGGGGGGAGACCCAGTACTTC. Its protein product is CASSPRGRGETQYF.

The chain recombines TRBV9 with TRBJ1-2; TRBD1 matches 7 bases. Germline V gives CDR1 SGDLS, CDR2 YYNGEE. The CDR3 loop spans 19 amino acids. V shed 3 bases, J shed 1 base, and the junction held 18 bases outside the gene matches. The CDR3 DNA reads as TGTGCCAGCAGCGGACGACAGGGTCGACTTCAACAGTATAACTATGGCTACACCTTC. This gives the protein CASSGRQGRLQQYNYGYTF.

The rearrangement links TRBV6-5 to TRBJ1-1; no firm D call. Germline V gene data show CDR1 as MNHEY and CDR2 as SVGAGI. The germline V and J ends were trimmed by 7 bases and 6 bases, with 15 bases remaining between them. The CDR3 length is 13 residues. The CDR3 coding sequence is TGTGCCAGCACTAAAGGAGGCCCTCCTGAAGCTTTCTTT. Translated, it gives CASTKGGPPEAFF.

J is TRBJ1-2 and V is TRBV7-9; D is possibly TRBD1 (5 bases). This CDR3 is built from 15 residues. Trimming pared 1 base from V and 5 bases from J, leaving 14 bases between. The germline CDR1 and CDR2 sequences are SEHNR and FQNEAQ (reference sequence). Written as DNA, the CDR3 is TGTGCCAGCAGCTTAGGTGGCAGGGAACTGTATGGCTACACCTTC. Protein product: CASSLGGRELYGYTF.

The J gene is TRBJ1-2, the V gene TRBV10-3; D unresolved. Per germline, CDR1 ENHRY and CDR2 SYGVKD. Trimming took 0 bases from V and 8 from J, leaving 4 bases between them. The CDR3 is 11 amino acids. CDR3 in amino acids: CAISESWGYTF. Here the CDR3 DNA reads TGTGCCATCAGTGAGTCGTGGGGCTACACCTTC.

The chain has TRBV6-6 and TRBJ1-2; D gene ambiguous. Trimming took 2 bases from V and 8 from J, leaving 15 bases between them. This CDR3 is built from 14 residues. Germline CDR1 MNHNY, CDR2 SVGAGI (reference sequence). DNA of the CDR3: TGTGCCAGCAGTTACCCCATCTCAGGTGCCGGCTACACCTTC. It specifies CASSYPISGAGYTF.

The CDR3 region is CASSSNPSGQETQYF. The CDR3 region has the DNA TGCGCCAGCAGCTCAAATCCTAGCGGCCAAGAGACCCAGTACTTC. This chain uses TRBV5-1 with TRBJ2-5, with 7 positions matching TRBD2. The J segment lost 1 base and the V segment lost 3 bases, leaving 6 bases of the junction unmatched. Germline CDR1 SGHRS, CDR2 YFSETQ. The CDR3 is 15 residues long.

The chain carries TRBV7-3 and TRBJ2-1, with TRBD2 as a possible D gene (6 bases). The germline gives CDR1 SGHTA, CDR2 FQGTGA. V gave up 4 bases and J gave up 6 bases, with 13 bases separating them. The CDR3 spans 14 residues. The CDR3 here is CASSYSGTPNEQFF. CDR3 nucleotides: TGTGCCAGCAGCTATTCCGGGACTCCCAATGAGCAGTTCTTC.

This chain joins TRBV5-1 and TRBJ1-2, with D tentatively TRBD1 (6 bases). Germline V gene data show CDR1 as SGHRS and CDR2 as YFSETQ. The CDR3 consists of 15 residues. Trimming took off 4 bases at V and 1 base at J, with 14 bases between the two ends. CDR3 nucleotides: TGCGCCAGCAGCAGCACGGGACAATTTAACTATGGCTACACCTTC. Translated, it gives CASSSTGQFNYGYTF.